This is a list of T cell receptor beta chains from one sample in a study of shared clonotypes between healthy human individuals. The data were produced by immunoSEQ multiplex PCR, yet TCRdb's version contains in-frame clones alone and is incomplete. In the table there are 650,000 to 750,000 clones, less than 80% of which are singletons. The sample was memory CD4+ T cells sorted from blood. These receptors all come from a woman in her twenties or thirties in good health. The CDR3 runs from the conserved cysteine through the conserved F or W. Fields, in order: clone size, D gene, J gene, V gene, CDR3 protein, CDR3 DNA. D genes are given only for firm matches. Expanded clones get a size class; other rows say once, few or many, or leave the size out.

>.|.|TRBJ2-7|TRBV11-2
CAIPLNGSEQYF
TGTGCCATCCCCCTGAACGGATCAGAGCAGTACTTC
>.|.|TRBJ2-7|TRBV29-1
CSLSETDPYEQYF
TGCAGCCTTAGCGAGACAGACCCCTACGAGCAGTACTTC
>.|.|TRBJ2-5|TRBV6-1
CASSEVVGARETQYF
TGTGCCAGCAGTGAAGTCGTGGGGGCGAGAGAGACCCAGTACTTC
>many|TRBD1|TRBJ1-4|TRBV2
CASSDTGQRNEKLFF
TGTGCCAGCAGTGACACGGGACAGCGTAATGAAAAACTGTTTTTT
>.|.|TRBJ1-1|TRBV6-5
CATRSADTEAFF
TGTGCCACTCGATCGGCGGACACTGAAGCTTTCTTT
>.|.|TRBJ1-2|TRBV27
CASSLSWWAGEGYTF
TGTGCCAGCAGTTTAAGTTGGTGGGCAGGGGAAGGCTACACCTTC
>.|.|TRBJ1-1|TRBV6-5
CASTQYGDNTEAFF
TGTGCCAGCACGCAATATGGGGATAACACTGAAGCTTTCTTT
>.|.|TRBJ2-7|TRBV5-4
CASSPPGAKTYEQYF
TGTGCCAGCAGCCCCCCGGGGGCGAAAACCTACGAGCAGTACTTC
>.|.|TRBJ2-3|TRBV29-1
CSVEMRGRTDTQYF
TGCAGCGTTGAAATGCGCGGGCGCACAGATACGCAGTATTTT
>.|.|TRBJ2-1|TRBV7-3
CASSLSGSDEQFF
TGTGCCAGCAGCTTAAGCGGGTCCGATGAGCAGTTCTTC
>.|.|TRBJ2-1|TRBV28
CASSTRRVGDEQFF
TGTGCCAGCAGTACCCGGAGGGTTGGGGATGAGCAGTTCTTC
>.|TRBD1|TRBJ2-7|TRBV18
CASSSVDRVITYEQYF
TGTGCCAGCTCATCGGTCGACAGGGTGATTACCTACGAGCAGTACTTC
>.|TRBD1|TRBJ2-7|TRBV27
CASRLYRQGVHEQYF
TGTGCCAGCAGATTATACCGACAGGGGGTTCACGAGCAGTACTTC
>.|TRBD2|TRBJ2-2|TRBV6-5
CASARGLADTGELFF
TGTGCCAGCGCCCGAGGACTAGCGGACACCGGGGAGCTGTTTTTT
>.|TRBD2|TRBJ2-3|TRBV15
CATSIRTSEDTQYF
TGTGCCACCAGCATTCGGACTAGCGAAGATACGCAGTATTTT
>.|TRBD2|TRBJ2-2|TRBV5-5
CASSELAGRATGELFF
TGTGCCAGCAGCGAACTAGCGGGAAGGGCGACCGGGGAGCTGTTTTTT
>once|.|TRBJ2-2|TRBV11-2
CASRTLANRNGELFF
TGTGCCAGCAGGACCTTAGCGAACAGGAACGGGGAGCTGTTTTTT
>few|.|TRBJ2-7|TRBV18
CASSPMDPSYEQYF
TGTGCCAGCTCACCTATGGACCCCTCTTACGAGCAGTACTTC
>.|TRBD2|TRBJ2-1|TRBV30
CAWRKLAVFFDEQFF
TGTGCCTGGAGGAAACTAGCGGTCTTTTTCGATGAGCAGTTCTTC
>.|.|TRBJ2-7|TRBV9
CASTLNPTSEQYF
TGTGCCAGCACGTTGAACCCGACGTCCGAGCAGTACTTC
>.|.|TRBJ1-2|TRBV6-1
CARNYREDGYTF
TGTGCCAGAAACTACAGGGAGGATGGCTACACCTTC
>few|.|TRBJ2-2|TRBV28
CASSSNGPMNTGELFF
TGTGCCAGCAGTTCGAACGGGCCGATGAACACCGGGGAGCTGTTTTTT
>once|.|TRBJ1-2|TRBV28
CASSTQGTHTF
TGTGCCAGCAGTACTCAGGGGACCCACACCTTC
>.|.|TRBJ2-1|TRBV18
CASSPRSGYNEQFF
TGTGCCAGCTCACCCAGGAGCGGTTACAATGAGCAGTTCTTC
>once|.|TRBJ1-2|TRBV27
CASSSGQRWGYYGYTF
TGTGCCAGCAGTTCCGGACAGAGGTGGGGGTACTATGGCTACACCTTC
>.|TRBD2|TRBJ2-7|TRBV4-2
CASSRGLAGFSSYEQYF
TGTGCCAGCAGCCGAGGACTAGCGGGCTTCAGCTCCTACGAGCAGTACTTC
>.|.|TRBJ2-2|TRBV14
CASSQARPGELFF
TGTGCCAGCAGCCAAGCTAGACCCGGGGAGCTGTTTTTT
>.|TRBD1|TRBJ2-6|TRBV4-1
CASSQTGGPSSGANVLTF
TGCGCCAGCAGCCAAACAGGGGGCCCAAGCTCTGGGGCCAACGTCCTGACTTTC
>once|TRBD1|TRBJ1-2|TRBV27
CASSGTVNYGYTF
TGTGCCAGCAGCGGGACAGTTAACTATGGCTACACCTTC
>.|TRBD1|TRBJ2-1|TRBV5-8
CASSHRDRGYNEQFF
TGTGCCAGCAGCCACCGGGACAGGGGCTACAATGAGCAGTTCTTC
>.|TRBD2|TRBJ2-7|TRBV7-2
CASSLVGLAGDEQYF
TGTGCCAGCAGCTTAGTTGGCCTAGCGGGAGACGAGCAGTACTTC
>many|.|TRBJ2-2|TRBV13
CASSLGPREGELFF
TGTGCCAGCAGCTTAGGCCCAAGGGAGGGGGAGCTGTTTTTT
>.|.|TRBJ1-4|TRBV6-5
CASRSDGGDEKLFF
TGTGCCAGCAGGTCTGACGGAGGGGATGAAAAACTGTTTTTT
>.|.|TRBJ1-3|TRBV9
CASSVDRGMAGNTIYF
TGTGCCAGCAGCGTAGATAGAGGGATGGCTGGAAACACCATATATTTT
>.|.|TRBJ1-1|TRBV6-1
CASTGSFEAFF
TGTGCCAGCACCGGTAGCTTTGAAGCTTTCTTT
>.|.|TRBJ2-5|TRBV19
CASSIGGDRTETQYF
TGTGCCAGTAGTATCGGCGGGGATCGGACGGAGACCCAGTACTTC
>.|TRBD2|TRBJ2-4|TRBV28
CASRPSGILNIQYF
TGTGCCAGCAGGCCTAGCGGGATCCTTAATATTCAGTACTTC
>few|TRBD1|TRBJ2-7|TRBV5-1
CASSRPGGSYEQYF
TGCGCCAGCAGCCGGCCAGGGGGATCCTACGAGCAGTACTTC
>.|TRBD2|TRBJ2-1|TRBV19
CASSLTGTSGIGEQFF
TGTGCCAGTAGCCTGACCGGGACTAGCGGGATCGGGGAGCAGTTCTTC
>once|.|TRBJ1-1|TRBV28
CASSILRTEAFF
TGTGCCAGCAGTATACTGCGGACTGAAGCTTTCTTT
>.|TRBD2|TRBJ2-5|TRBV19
CASSIEALAGGQETQYF
TGTGCCAGTAGTATAGAGGCTCTAGCGGGAGGGCAAGAGACCCAGTACTTC
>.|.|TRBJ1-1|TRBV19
CASSTLWSEAFF
TGTGCCAGTAGTACCCTCTGGTCTGAAGCTTTCTTT
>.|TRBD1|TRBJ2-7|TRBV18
CASSPRTGDYEQYF
TGTGCCAGCTCACCAAGGACAGGGGACTACGAGCAGTACTTC
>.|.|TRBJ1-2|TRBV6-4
CASSGQRNYGYTF
TGTGCCAGCAGTGGACAACGAAACTATGGCTACACCTTC
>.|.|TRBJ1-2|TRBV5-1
CASSLVVGQGGSGYTF
TGCGCCAGCAGCTTGGTGGTTGGGCAGGGCGGCTCTGGCTACACCTTC
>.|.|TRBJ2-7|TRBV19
CASRPPGGHFYEQYF
TGTGCCAGTAGACCTCCCGGGGGACACTTCTACGAGCAGTACTTC
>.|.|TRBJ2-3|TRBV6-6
CASSSPTDTQYF
TGTGCCAGCAGTTCTCCTACAGATACGCAGTATTTT
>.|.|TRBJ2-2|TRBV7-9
CASSPYGGGITGELFF
TGTGCCAGCAGCCCCTACGGTGGAGGGATCACCGGGGAGCTGTTTTTT
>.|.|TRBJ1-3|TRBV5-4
CASSLDRARNTIYF
TGTGCCAGCAGCTTGGACAGAGCCAGAAACACCATATATTTT
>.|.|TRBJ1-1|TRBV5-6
CASSLYSLNTEAFF
TGTGCCAGCAGCTTATACAGTTTGAACACTGAAGCTTTCTTT
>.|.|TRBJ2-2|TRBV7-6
CASTPRQAMNTGELFF
TGTGCCAGCACCCCAAGGCAGGCAATGAACACCGGGGAGCTGTTTTTT
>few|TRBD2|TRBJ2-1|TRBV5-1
CASSLYLAGAGSYNEQFF
TGCGCCAGCAGCCTCTACCTAGCGGGGGCGGGCTCCTACAATGAGCAGTTCTTC
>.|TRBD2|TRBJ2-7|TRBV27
CASSPLPKLAGEPYEQYF
TGTGCCAGCAGCCCATTACCCAAACTAGCGGGAGAGCCGTACGAGCAGTACTTC
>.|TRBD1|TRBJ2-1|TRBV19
CASSRQGAPGQFF
TGTGCCAGTAGTAGGCAGGGGGCCCCCGGGCAGTTCTTC
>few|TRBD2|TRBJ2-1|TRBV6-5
CASSATSGEQFF
TGTGCCAGCAGCGCGACTAGCGGAGAGCAGTTCTTC
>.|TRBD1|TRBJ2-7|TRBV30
CASYQLNRDRAPYEQYF
TGTGCCAGCTATCAATTGAACCGGGACAGGGCCCCCTACGAGCAGTACTTC